These 26 T cell receptor beta chains were sequenced from one sample in a study of radiotherapy plus CTLA-4 blockade in lung cancer. Assay: immunoSEQ multiplex PCR; the TCRdb copy retains only in-frame clones and omits some. The sample gives around 45,000 clones, roughly 67% of which show up once; approximately 23% is in the top ten. The sample consisted of peripheral blood, taken from a patient treated with radiotherapy plus ipilimumab. All receptors come from a human donor with non-small cell lung cancer who had a partial response to radiotherapy plus ipilimumab.

The rearrangement uses TRBV4-1 and TRBJ2-3; 13 bases fit TRBD2. The germline gives CDR1 MGHRA, CDR2 YSYEKL. The CDR3 sequence is 16 residues long. With V trimmed by 1 base and J by 5 bases, 3 bases remained unmatched. The CDR3 DNA follows: TGCGCCAGCAGCCAAGGACTAGCGGGGGGAGGAGATACGCAGTATTTT. Amino acid sequence: CASSQGLAGGGDTQYF.

The chain joins TRBV19 to TRBJ1-5; tentatively, D is TRBD1 (6 bases). Looked up from germline, CDR1 is LNHDA and CDR2 is SQIVND (reference sequence). V was pared by 8 bases and J by 4 bases, with 15 bases between. The CDR3 spans 14 residues. This CDR3 reads CASGGTGSNQPQHF. CDR3 coding DNA: TGTGCCAGTGGGGGAACAGGGTCAAATCAGCCCCAGCATTTT.

The chain recombines TRBV7-2 with TRBJ2-3; 9 nucleotides line up with TRBD2. CDR1 SGHTA and CDR2 FQGNSA come from the germline V gene. Trimming removed 3 bases from V and 5 bases from J; junction bases left unmatched: 6. This CDR3 spans 15 amino acids. CDR3 bases: TGTGCCAGCAGCTTCGTACGAGCGGGGGGAGATACGCAGTATTTT. Its protein product is CASSFVRAGGDTQYF.

This clone was detected only a few times. The J gene is TRBJ1-6, the V gene TRBV7-9, with D possibly TRBD1 on 6 matching bases. Looked up from germline, CDR1 is SEHNR and CDR2 is FQNEAQ (reference sequence). The CDR3 totals 15 residues. V was trimmed by 4 bases and J by 8 bases, leaving 15 bases between them. The CDR3 spells CASSSGQFGDSPLHF. CDR3 DNA sequence: TGTGCCAGCAGCTCAGGACAGTTTGGAGATTCACCCCTCCACTTT.

The sample holds one count of this clone. The sample holds other DNA sequences that translate to the same CDR3. DNA for the CDR3: TGTGCTAGTGGTTTGGGGACAGGCAATCAGCCCCAGCATTTT. It yields the protein CASGLGTGNQPQHF. V and J are TRBV12-5 and TRBJ1-5, with a possible D match to TRBD1 (6 bases). The ends were cut back, 1 base at V and 2 bases at J, with 6 bases in the middle. The CDR3 extends over 14 amino acids. Per the germline V gene, CDR1 is LGHNT and CDR2 is FRNRAP.

Details on this clone: The germline gene is not matched at one end of the junction; a read error may be the cause. This chain uses TRBV18 with TRBJ1-2, with unresolved D. CDR3 length: 12 amino acids. Germline V gene data show CDR1 as KGHSH and CDR2 as LQKENI. The CDR3 is CACSPRNRGYTF. CDR3 coding DNA: TGTGCCTGCTCACCACGGAACAGAGGCTACACCTTC. Complete variable domain (other parts from reference TRBV18 and TRBJ1-2): NAGVMQNPRHLVRRRGQEARLRCSPMKGHSHVYWYRQLPEEGLKFMVYLQKENIIDESGMPKERFSAEFPKEGPSILRIQQVVRGDSAAYFCACSPRNRGYTFGSGTRLTVV.

This clone occurred a few times. The rearrangement uses TRBV6-6 and TRBJ1-2, with D maybe TRBD1 (5 bases). Trimming stripped 7 bases from V and 3 bases from J, with 15 bases between. Per germline, CDR1 MNHNY and CDR2 SVGAGI (reference sequence). The CDR3 has 14 amino acids. The CDR3: CASTYGGGDYGYTF. CDR3 sequence (DNA): TGTGCCAGCACCTACGGGGGAGGGGACTATGGCTACACCTTC.

This clone was picked up a small number of times. The chain carries TRBV30 and TRBJ1-6, with 7 bases identical to TRBD1. The CDR3 runs 15 residues. With 1 base clipped from V and 4 bases from J, the junction kept 4 bases outside the gene matches. Germline values: CDR1 GTSNPN, CDR2 SVGIG (reference sequence). CDR3 sequence: CAWSAIRGYNSPLHF. For the CDR3, the DNA is TGTGCCTGGAGTGCCATCAGGGGGTATAATTCACCCCTCCACTTT.

This chain joins TRBV6-5 and TRBJ1-2, with 9 bases that match TRBD1. CDR1 is MNHEY and CDR2 is SVGAGI in the germline V gene. Trimming at V came to 9 bases and at J to 6 bases, leaving 11 bases not matched to a gene. This CDR3 comprises 14 residues. CDR3 in DNA: TGTGCCAGTACTCCGGGGACAGGGTTAAATGGCTACACCTTC. Amino acid sequence: CASTPGTGLNGYTF.

This clone was counted a few times. V is TRBV5-1 and J is TRBJ2-6; 9 positions agree with TRBD1. The CDR3 runs to 16 residues. The germline gives CDR1 SGHRS, CDR2 YFSETQ. J lost 4 bases, V lost 7 bases, and 9 bases had no gene match. The CDR3 loop is CASQQGARAGANVLTF. The CDR3 nucleotides read TGCGCCAGCCAACAGGGGGCGCGGGCAGGGGCCAACGTCCTGACTTTC.

This sequence joins TRBV5-5 and TRBJ2-3; 7 positions match TRBD2. There are 14 residues in the CDR3. The trim removed 5 bases at V and 5 bases at J, leaving 8 bases unmatched. The germline CDR1 and CDR2 sequences are SGHKS and YYEKEE (reference sequence). DNA of the CDR3: TGTGCCAGCAGAATTGGACTAGGGGTAGATACGCAGTATTTT. This gives the protein CASRIGLGVDTQYF.

The chain employs TRBV6-6 and TRBJ2-7; D perhaps matches TRBD2 (6 bases). CDR1 and CDR2 from the germline V gene are MNHNY and SVGAGI (reference sequence). Trimming left V 2 bases short and J 1 base short, with 9 bases between. The CDR3 sequence is 14 residues long. The CDR3 spells CASSYGGTSYEQYF. CDR3 nucleotide sequence: TGTGCCAGCAGTTACGGGGGGACGTCCTACGAGCAGTACTTC.

This clone was picked up one time. The CDR3 DNA sequence: TGCGCCAGCAGCTTGACAGGGTCCGTCGATGAGCAGTTCTTC. Translating gives CASSLTGSVDEQFF. The rearrangement joins TRBV5-1 to TRBJ2-1; a possible D gene is TRBD1 (6 bases). The CDR3 consists of 14 residues. Germline lookup yields CDR1 SGHRS and CDR2 YFSETQ. V shed 1 base and J shed 8 bases, with 13 bases lying between them.

This sequence joins TRBV6-1 and TRBJ1-1; D uncertain. This CDR3 region has 13 residues. Germline V gene data show CDR1 as MNHNS and CDR2 as SASEGT. V lost 10 bases to trimming and J lost 4 bases, with 16 bases between them. CDR3 region: CAIVAPRSTEAFF. The DNA for the CDR3 is TGTGCCATCGTGGCCCCCAGGTCCACTGAAGCTTTCTTT.

The chain has TRBV18 and TRBJ2-7; TRBD2 matches 7 bases. Germline CDR1 and CDR2: KGHSH and LQKENI. Trimming took 3 bases from V and 3 from J; bases not matched to a gene: 5. The length of the CDR3 is 14 residues. Written as DNA, the CDR3 is TGTGCCAGCTCACCGTACGGGGGGAGCTACGAGCAGTACTTC. Encoded protein: CASSPYGGSYEQYF.

This clone has a handful of counts. This chain joins TRBV2 and TRBJ1-5; D not resolved. This CDR3 has 14 amino acids. V lost 5 bases and J lost 4, with 12 bases in between. In germline, CDR1 is SNHLY, CDR2 FYNNEI. The CDR3 spells CASSFGRENQPQHF. In nucleotides, the CDR3 is TGTGCCAGCAGTTTTGGACGGGAAAATCAGCCCCAGCATTTT.

The chain combines TRBV5-1 with TRBJ2-7, with D unresolved. V was clipped by 0 bases and J by 2 bases, with 9 bases between them. The CDR3 has 14 amino acids. Germline V CDR1 and CDR2: SGHRS, YFSETQ. The CDR3 DNA reads TGCGCCAGCAGCTTGGTCGCGCGAGCCTACGAGCAGTACTTC. Its protein is CASSLVARAYEQYF.

V and J are TRBV5-1 and TRBJ1-5; D gene ambiguous. In germline, CDR1 is SGHRS, CDR2 YFSETQ. The CDR3 loop spans 15 amino acids. V was shortened by 0 bases and J by 2 bases, with 9 bases between the two germline ends. The CDR3 here is CASSLAGVGNQPQHF. CDR3 DNA sequence: TGCGCCAGCAGCTTGGCGGGAGTAGGCAATCAGCCCCAGCATTTT.

The J gene is TRBJ2-1, the V gene TRBV5-6; D is possibly TRBD2 (6 bases). The CDR3 is made up of 16 amino acids. Germline V gives CDR1 SGHDT, CDR2 YYEEEE. Trimming removed 3 bases at V and 0 bases at J, with 13 bases between. The CDR3 bases are TGTGCCAGCAGCTCGTTAGCGGCTAGCTCCTACAATGAGCAGTTCTTC. Translation: CASSSLAASSYNEQFF.

This clone has more than one count but fewer than ten. The V call is TRBV2, the J call TRBJ1-2, with D possibly TRBD1 on 5 matching bases. V was trimmed by 8 bases and J by 2 bases, leaving 9 bases between them. The length of the CDR3 is 12 residues. Per germline, CDR1 SNHLY and CDR2 FYNNEI. The CDR3 loop reads CASGGGNYGYTF. In nucleotides, the CDR3 is TGTGCCAGCGGGGGGGGGAACTATGGCTACACCTTC.

This chain joins TRBV5-4 and TRBJ2-5, with unresolved D. With 3 bases removed from V and 3 bases from J, the gap between germline ends came to 12 bases. The CDR3 covers 14 residues. Germline V gene lookup returns CDR1 SGHNT and CDR2 YYREEE (reference sequence). CDR3 loop: CASSSSYREETQYF. DNA for the CDR3: TGTGCCAGCAGCTCTTCCTACAGAGAAGAGACCCAGTACTTC.

This chain uses TRBV30 with TRBJ1-3; D not certain. The CDR3 is 13 amino acids. V lost 4 bases and J lost 4, with 11 bases in between. Germline V gene data show CDR1 as GTSNPN and CDR2 as SVGIG (reference sequence). CDR3 loop: CAWTESDGNTIYF. CDR3 DNA: TGTGCCTGGACCGAAAGCGACGGAAACACCATATATTTT.

The chain couples TRBV4-3 to TRBJ1-2, with TRBD1 as a possible D gene (6 bases). Trimming took 0 bases from V and 5 from J, leaving 19 bases between them. CDR3 length: 17 residues. Germline V CDR1 and CDR2: LGHNA, YSLEER. CDR3 nucleotides: TGCGCCAGCAGCCAAGATCTGGGCGGGGGGCTGGGGTATGGCTACACCTTC. Amino acid sequence: CASSQDLGGGLGYGYTF.

This clone was detected only a few times. The chain uses TRBV5-1 and TRBJ2-2; D is ambiguous. The CDR3 is 14 amino acids. Trimming cost V 0 bases and J 5 bases, with 8 bases left between them. The germline V gene has CDR1 SGHRS and CDR2 YFSETQ. The CDR3 bases are TGCGCCAGCAGCTTGGCCGCTCGGACCGGGGAGCTGTTTTTT. It encodes CASSLAARTGELFF.

For the CDR3, the DNA is TGTGCCAGCAGCTGGTTACAGGGGCGGAACTACGAGCAGTACTTC. Its translation is CASSWLQGRNYEQYF. The chain uses TRBV7-8 and TRBJ2-5; 7 bases match TRBD1. The DNA end is more similar to TRBJ2-7, so the J call may be wrong. The CDR3 is made up of 15 amino acids. The germline V gene has CDR1 SGHVS and CDR2 FQNEAQ.

This chain connects TRBV30 to TRBJ2-3, with a weak D call TRBD1 (5 bases). This CDR3 is 13 amino acids long. Germline loops: CDR1 GTSNPN, CDR2 SVGIG (reference sequence). The V gene lost 2 bases and the J gene lost 8 bases, with 14 bases spanning the gap. CDR3 sequence (DNA): TGTGCCTGGAGTCCCCCTTACCAGGGTACGCAGTATTTT. Its protein is CAWSPPYQGTQYF.